Shown below are 5 T cell receptor beta chains from a single sample sequenced in a study of cytomegalovirus exposure and HLA in healthy donors (dated by TCRdb to about 2017). The library was built by means of the immunoSEQ multiplex PCR assay. What TCRdb holds here is the immuneACCESS table cut down to in-frame rearrangements. Part of the clones is not present; checked against another copy, under half of the missing clones reflect an unresolved V gene, and the others are unexplained. The sample table shows about 350,000 clones, and around 90% are seen once. Approximately 1.2% of the sample is held by the ten biggest clonotypes. The specimen sequenced was PBMCs. Receptor source: a woman between 25 and 40 years old in good health and CMV-seropositive.

The chain carries TRBV27 and TRBJ2-7; 7 nucleotides align to TRBD1. This CDR3 contains 15 residues. Trimming removed 6 bases from V and 3 bases from J; junction bases left unmatched: 11. Germline CDR1 is MNHEY and CDR2 is SMNVEV (reference sequence). The CDR3 loop reads CASSPLTGAGYEQYF. DNA for the CDR3: TGTGCCAGCAGCCCTCTCACAGGGGCAGGCTACGAGCAGTACTTC.

V and J are TRBV4-3 and TRBJ1-6, with TRBD1 as a possible D gene (5 bases). The CDR3 loop spans 14 amino acids. Trimming stripped 4 bases from V and 8 bases from J, with 12 bases between. Per germline, CDR1 LGHNA and CDR2 YSLEER. The CDR3 loop is CASSPRDQDSPLHF. DNA of the CDR3: TGCGCCAGCAGCCCCCGGGACCAAGATTCACCCCTCCACTTT.

The table lists this clone with a few counts. The chain carries TRBV19 and TRBJ2-2; 9 nucleotides line up with TRBD1. V was pared by 5 bases and J by 3 bases, with 1 base of the junction left unmatched. Germline V gene sequence: CDR1 LNHDA, CDR2 SQIVND (reference sequence). This CDR3 is 14 amino acids long. The CDR3 sequence is CASSGTGYTGELFF. The CDR3 nucleotides read TGTGCCAGTAGTGGGACAGGGTACACCGGGGAGCTGTTTTTT. Full variable domain (rest looked up from reference TRBV19 and TRBJ2-2): DGGITQSPKYLFRKEGQNVTLSCEQNLNHDAMYWYRQDPGQGLRLIYYSQIVNDFQKGDIAEGYSVSREKKESFPLTVTSAQKNPTAFYLCASSGTGYTGELFFGEGSRLTVL.

The rearrangement uses TRBV28 and TRBJ1-5, with D possibly TRBD1 on 5 matching bases. Between the trimmed V and J ends, which lost 5 bases and 2 bases, there was a span of 10 bases. The CDR3 contains 14 residues. In germline, CDR1 is MDHEN, CDR2 SYDVKM. The CDR3 nucleotides are TGTGCCAGCAGTCCCACAGGTCGCAATCAGCCCCAGCATTTT. This gives the protein CASSPTGRNQPQHF.

The sample holds one count of this clone. The rearrangement links TRBV6-6 to TRBJ1-5; D is ambiguous. V lost 10 bases, J lost 3 bases, and 10 bases lay in between. CDR3 length equals 12 residues. CDR1 is MNHNY and CDR2 is SVGAGI in the germline V gene (reference sequence). CDR3 bases: TGTGCCACCCTTTACCCCAATCAGCCCCAGCATTTT. Translation gives CATLYPNQPQHF.